Listed below are T cell receptor beta chains from one sample, sequenced in a study of cytomegalovirus exposure and HLA in healthy donors. The assay was immunoSEQ multiplex PCR, and TCRdb's table has in-frame clones only and misses some. The repertoire holds roughly 120,000 clones, with about 69% as singletons. The source material was PBMCs. Receptors were obtained from a woman in her late teens or twenties in good health and CMV-seronegative. Each CDR3 is given with its conserved first and last residue. The D gene is left open where the match is weak. Expanded clones get a size class; other rows say once, few or many, or leave the size out.

d_call	clone_size	j_call	v_call	cdr3_nt	cdr3_aa
.	.	TRBJ2-7	TRBV5-1	TGCGCCAGCAGCCCGCGGGGCTACGAGCAGTACTTC	CASSPRGYEQYF
TRBD1	.	TRBJ1-2	TRBV5-4	TGTGCCAGCAGCTTGGACCAGGGGGCCTATGGCTACACCTTC	CASSLDQGAYGYTF
.	.	TRBJ1-1	TRBV4-1	TGCGCCAGCAGCCAAGCGGGGACATATGGCACTGAAGCTTTCTTT	CASSQAGTYGTEAFF
.	.	TRBJ1-2	TRBV2	TGTGCCAGCAGCGCCGGACAAAACAGAGGCTATGGCTACACCTTC	CASSAGQNRGYGYTF
.	.	TRBJ1-4	TRBV6-6	TGTGCCAGCAGTTACTTCCGGGGAGCTAATGAAAAACTGTTTTTT	CASSYFRGANEKLFF
TRBD2	few	TRBJ2-2	TRBV4-2	TGTGCCAGCAGCCAAGGGACTAGCGGGGGGGCCGGGGAGCTGTTTTTT	CASSQGTSGGAGELFF
.	.	TRBJ1-2	TRBV6-1	TGTGCCAGCACCCAGGTGATGGGCGCAGGCTACACCTTC	CASTQVMGAGYTF
.	.	TRBJ1-5	TRBV19	TGTGCCAGTAGAGGGGAAGGGCAGCCCCAGCATTTT	CASRGEGQPQHF
.	.	TRBJ1-6	TRBV6-5	TGTGCCAGCAGTGTGCGGCAGGGGAATTCACCCCTCCACTTT	CASSVRQGNSPLHF
TRBD2	few	TRBJ2-3	TRBV6-5	TGTGCCGCGGAATTTATGCGGGGGGGCACAGATACGCAGTATTTT	CAAEFMRGGTDTQYF
TRBD1	.	TRBJ2-5	TRBV9	TGTGCCAGCAGCAAGGGGGCCGAGACCCAGTACTTC	CASSKGAETQYF
.	.	TRBJ2-7	TRBV5-6	TGTGCCAGCAGCTTGCCTCTGGCCGAGCAGTACTTC	CASSLPLAEQYF
.	.	TRBJ1-5	TRBV19	TGTGCCAGTAGTAGCGCGCCAGGCCTACGGCATTTT	CASSSAPGLRHF
TRBD1	.	TRBJ1-1	TRBV28	TGTGCCAGCAGCCTTGGGACAGGGAGGACTGAAGCTTTCTTT	CASSLGTGRTEAFF
TRBD1	once	TRBJ1-2	TRBV28	TGTGCCAGCAGTTCCCGGGACAGGGGTTTTGGGAACTATGGCTACACCTTC	CASSSRDRGFGNYGYTF
TRBD2	once	TRBJ2-7	TRBV28	TGTGCCAGCAGTTTATGGCAGGATAGCGGGGGGTTCCACGAGCAGTACTTC	CASSLWQDSGGFHEQYF
.	once	TRBJ1-4	TRBV19	TGTGCCAGTAGGGACAGAGAGGGTGAAAAACTGTTTTTT	CASRDREGEKLFF
TRBD1	few	TRBJ1-1	TRBV28	TGTGCCAGATGGTATACAGGGGTTAACACTGAAGCTTTCTTT	CARWYTGVNTEAFF
TRBD1	.	TRBJ1-5	TRBV28	TGTGCCAGCAGGCTCCCAGGGGGCGGTCAGCCCCAGCATTTT	CASRLPGGGQPQHF
.	.	TRBJ2-7	TRBV29-1	TGCAGCGGCAGGGATACCTACGAGCAGTACTTC	CSGRDTYEQYF